This T cell receptor (beta chain) is drawn from a study of regulatory T cells in long-lasting Graves disease. CDR3 length: 14 amino acids. The germline gives CDR1 DFQATT, CDR2 SNEGSKA (reference sequence). The ends lost 3 bases at V and 0 bases at J; junction bases unmatched: 4. Arm-PCR of CDR3 regions with iRepertoire HTBI primers generated TCR beta libraries. From the multiplex PCR reads, TCRdb called clonotypes with MiXCR, one entry per CDR3 protein. The sample consists of hundreds of thousands of distinct CDR3 sequences, around an eighth of them appearing once. As for time point: newly diagnosed GD, antithyroid drugs for less than 3 months. PBMC-derived RNA was used for the TCR library. Separately, the same data were catalogued under a study of T cells in Graves' hyperthyroidism and ophthalmopathy. Per that study: Within blood appeared most thyroid clonotypes that had expanded above 0.001.

The sequence derives from a young man with Graves disease. This specimen consisted of peripheral blood mononuclear cells (PBMCs), obtained at new diagnosis, from a patient treated with antithyroid drugs. This chain joins TRBV20-1 and TRBJ2-7, with 8 bases aligning to TRBD1. The CDR3 reads CSASSGGPSYEQYF. The CDR3 nucleotides are TGCAGTGCTAGTTCAGGGGGCCCCTCCTACGAGCAGTACTTC.